This T cell receptor (beta chain) was recovered during a study of cytomegalovirus exposure and HLA in healthy donors. The study, taken as a whole, reports: Reports showed the classifier diagnosing cytomegalovirus status with high specificity and sensitivity. It was about 150 TCR beta chains that were listed as cytomegalovirus-associated. In a later analysis, productive TCRs from donors in an Asian-associated ancestry cluster reportedly carried fewer N-insertions than the cohort mean. Across all donors, roughly uniform sequencing depth was an assumption of the presence/absence analyses.

PCR was performed using 60 Vbeta and 13 Jbeta primers. TCRdb keeps only in-frame clones here, not all; method: immunoSEQ multiplex PCR. The sample includes approximately 81,000 clones, 65% to 75% of them seen just once. The CDR3 length is 16 residues. V was pared by 4 bases and J by 7 bases, with 23 bases between. The V gene's germline CDR1 is SGHRS and CDR2 YFSETQ. To note about this clone: Its specificity is unknown.

The chain couples TRBV5-1 to TRBJ1-1; D unresolved. The material sequenced was PBMCs. The receptor comes from a man aged 40-55 years in good health and CMV-seropositive. The CDR3 loop is CASSPTLTLGSCEAFF. Written as DNA, the CDR3 is TGCGCCAGCAGCCCTACTCTTACTTTGGGGAGTTGTGAAGCTTTCTTT.